This T cell receptor beta chain stems from a study of T cell responses to AZD1222 COVID-19 vaccine. The germline V gene encodes CDR1 SQVTM and CDR2 ANQGSEA. CDR3 length equals 12 residues. V gave up 4 bases and J gave up 5 bases, with 9 bases separating them. The data were produced by immunoSEQ multiplex PCR, yet TCRdb's version contains in-frame clones alone and is incomplete. The profile shows some 140,000 clones, 75% to 95% of them singletons. The TCR originated in an adult in good health. V usage is TRBV29-1 and J usage is TRBJ1-5; maybe TRBD1 (5 bases). The sequencing here drew on peripheral blood, taken on day 0 of AZD1222 vaccination. The CDR3 DNA sequence: TGCAGCGTTGGAGGCAGGGATCAGCCCCAGCATTTT. Translation: CSVGGRDQPQHF.